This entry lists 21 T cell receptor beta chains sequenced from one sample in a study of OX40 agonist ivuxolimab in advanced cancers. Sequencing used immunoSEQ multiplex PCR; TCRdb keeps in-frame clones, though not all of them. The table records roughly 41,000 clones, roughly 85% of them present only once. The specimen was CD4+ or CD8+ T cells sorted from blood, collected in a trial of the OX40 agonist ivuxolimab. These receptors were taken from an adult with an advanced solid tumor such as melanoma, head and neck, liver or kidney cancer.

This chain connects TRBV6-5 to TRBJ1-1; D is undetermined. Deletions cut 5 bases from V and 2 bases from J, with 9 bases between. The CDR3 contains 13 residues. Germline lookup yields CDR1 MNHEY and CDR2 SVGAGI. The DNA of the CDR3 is TGTGCCAGCAGTCCCAGCCCTAACACTGAAGCTTTCTTT. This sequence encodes CASSPSPNTEAFF.

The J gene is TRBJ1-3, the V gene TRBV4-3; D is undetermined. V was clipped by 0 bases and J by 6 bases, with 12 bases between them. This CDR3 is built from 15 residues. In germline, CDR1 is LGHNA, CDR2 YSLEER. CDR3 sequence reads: CASSQDGEGSNTIYF. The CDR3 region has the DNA TGCGCCAGCAGCCAAGACGGGGAGGGATCAAACACCATATATTTT.

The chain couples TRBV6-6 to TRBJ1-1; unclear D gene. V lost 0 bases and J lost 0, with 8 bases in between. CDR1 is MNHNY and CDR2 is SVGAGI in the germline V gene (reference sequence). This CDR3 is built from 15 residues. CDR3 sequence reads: CASSYSHSLNTEAFF. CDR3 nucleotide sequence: TGTGCCAGCAGTTACTCCCACTCCCTGAACACTGAAGCTTTCTTT.

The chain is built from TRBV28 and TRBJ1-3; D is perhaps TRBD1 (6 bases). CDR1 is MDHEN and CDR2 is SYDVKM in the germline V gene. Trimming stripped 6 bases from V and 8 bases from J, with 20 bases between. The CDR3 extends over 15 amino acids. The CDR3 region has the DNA TGTGCCAGCAGCACCTACAGGGAGGGCGGGGACACCATATATTTT. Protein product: CASSTYREGGDTIYF. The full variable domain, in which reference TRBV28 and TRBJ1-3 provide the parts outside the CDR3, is DVKVTQSSRYLVKRTGEKVFLECVQDMDHENMFWYRQDPGLGLRLIYFSYDVKMKEKGDIPEGYSVSREKKERFSLILESASTNQTSMYLCASSTYREGGDTIYFGEGSWLTVV.

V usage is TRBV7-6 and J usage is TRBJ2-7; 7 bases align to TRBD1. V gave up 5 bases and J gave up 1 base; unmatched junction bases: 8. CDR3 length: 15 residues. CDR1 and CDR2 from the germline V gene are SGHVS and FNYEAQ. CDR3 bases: TGTGCCAGCAGCACCCCGACAGGGAAGTCCTACGAGCAGTACTTC. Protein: CASSTPTGKSYEQYF. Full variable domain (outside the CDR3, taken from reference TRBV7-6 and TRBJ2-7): GAGVSQSPRYKVTKRGQDVALRCDPISGHVSLYWYRQALGQGPEFLTYFNYEAQQDKSGLPNDRFSAERPEGSISTLTIQRTEQRDSAMYRCASSTPTGKSYEQYFGPGTRLTVT.

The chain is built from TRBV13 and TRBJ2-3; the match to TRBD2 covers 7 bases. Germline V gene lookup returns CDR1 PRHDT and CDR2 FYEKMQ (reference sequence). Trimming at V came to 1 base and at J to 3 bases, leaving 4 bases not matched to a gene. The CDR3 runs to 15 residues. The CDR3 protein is CASSLAGAGTDTQYF. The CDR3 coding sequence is TGTGCCAGCAGCTTAGCGGGAGCGGGGACAGATACGCAGTATTTT.

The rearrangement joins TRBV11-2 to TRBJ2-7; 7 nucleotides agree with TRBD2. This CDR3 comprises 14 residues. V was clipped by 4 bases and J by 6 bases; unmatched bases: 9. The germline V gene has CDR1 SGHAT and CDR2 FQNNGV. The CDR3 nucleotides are TGTGCCAGCAGCTACGGTACTAGCGAGGGCGAGCAGTACTTC. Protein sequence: CASSYGTSEGEQYF.

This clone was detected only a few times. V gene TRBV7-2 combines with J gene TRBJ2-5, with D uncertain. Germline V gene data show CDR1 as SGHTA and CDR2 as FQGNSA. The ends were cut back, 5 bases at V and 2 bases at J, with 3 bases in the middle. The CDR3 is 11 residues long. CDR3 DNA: TGTGCCAGCAGCCCTCAAGAGACCCAGTACTTC. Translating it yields CASSPQETQYF. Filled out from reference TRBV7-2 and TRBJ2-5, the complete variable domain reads GAGVSQSPSNKVTEKGKDVELRCDPISGHTALYWYRQSLGQGLEFLIYFQGNSAPDKSGLPSDRFSAERTGGSVSTLTIQRTQQEDSAVYLCASSPQETQYFGPGTRLLVL.

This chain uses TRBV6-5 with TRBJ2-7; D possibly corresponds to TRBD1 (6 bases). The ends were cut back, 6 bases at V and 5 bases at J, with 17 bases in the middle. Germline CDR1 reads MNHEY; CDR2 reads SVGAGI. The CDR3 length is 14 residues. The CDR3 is CASSNRVSVHEQYF. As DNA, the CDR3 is TGTGCCAGCAGCAACAGGGTATCCGTCCACGAGCAGTACTTC.

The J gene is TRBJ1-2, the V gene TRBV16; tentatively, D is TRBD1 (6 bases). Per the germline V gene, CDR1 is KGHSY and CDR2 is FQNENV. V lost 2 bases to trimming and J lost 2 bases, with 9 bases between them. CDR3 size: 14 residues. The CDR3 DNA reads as TGTGCCAGCAGCCAACTCGGACAGAACTATGGCTACACCTTC. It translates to CASSQLGQNYGYTF.

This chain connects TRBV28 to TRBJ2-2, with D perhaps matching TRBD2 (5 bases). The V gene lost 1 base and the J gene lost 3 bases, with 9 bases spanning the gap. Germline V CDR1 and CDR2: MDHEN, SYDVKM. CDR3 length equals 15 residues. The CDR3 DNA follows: TGTGCCAGCAGTTTATCGGGGTGGTACACCGGGGAGCTGTTTTTT. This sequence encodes CASSLSGWYTGELFF.

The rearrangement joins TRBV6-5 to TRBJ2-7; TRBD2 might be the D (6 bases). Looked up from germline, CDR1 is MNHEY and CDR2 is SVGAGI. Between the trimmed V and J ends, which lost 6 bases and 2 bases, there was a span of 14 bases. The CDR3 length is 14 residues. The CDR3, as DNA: TGTGCCAGCAGGACGGGACTTCCAACCTACGAGCAGTACTTC. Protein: CASRTGLPTYEQYF.

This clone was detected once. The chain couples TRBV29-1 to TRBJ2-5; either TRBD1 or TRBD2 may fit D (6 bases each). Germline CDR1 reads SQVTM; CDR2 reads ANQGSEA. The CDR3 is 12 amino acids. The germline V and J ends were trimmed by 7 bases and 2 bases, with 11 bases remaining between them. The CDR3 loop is CSGRGVQETQYF. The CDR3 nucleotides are TGCAGCGGTAGGGGGGTTCAAGAGACCCAGTACTTC.

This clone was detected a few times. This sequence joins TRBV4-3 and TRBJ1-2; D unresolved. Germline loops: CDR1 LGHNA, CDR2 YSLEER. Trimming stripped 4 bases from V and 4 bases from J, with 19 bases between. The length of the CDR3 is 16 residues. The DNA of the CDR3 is TGCGCCAGCAGCCCACTCCGGGCCCAAGGGCCCTATGGCTACACCTTC. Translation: CASSPLRAQGPYGYTF.

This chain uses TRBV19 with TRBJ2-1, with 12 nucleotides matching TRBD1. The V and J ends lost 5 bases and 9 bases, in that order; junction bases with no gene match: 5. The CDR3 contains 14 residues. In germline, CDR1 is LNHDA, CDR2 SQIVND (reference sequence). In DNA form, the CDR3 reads TGTGCCAGTAGTCTAGGGACAGGGGGCGTTGAGCAGTTCTTC. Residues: CASSLGTGGVEQFF.

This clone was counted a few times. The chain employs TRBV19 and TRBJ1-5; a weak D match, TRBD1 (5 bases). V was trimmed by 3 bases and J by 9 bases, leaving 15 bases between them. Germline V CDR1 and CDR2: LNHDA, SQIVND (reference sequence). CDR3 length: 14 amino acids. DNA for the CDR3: TGTGCCAGTAGTATTCTTGACAGAACGGTGCCCCAGCATTTT. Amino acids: CASSILDRTVPQHF.

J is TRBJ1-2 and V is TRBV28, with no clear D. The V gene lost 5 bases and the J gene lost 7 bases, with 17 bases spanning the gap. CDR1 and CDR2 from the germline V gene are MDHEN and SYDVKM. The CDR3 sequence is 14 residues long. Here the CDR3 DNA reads TGTGCCAGCAGTCCCCCGGGCCCCCGCCCTGGCTACACCTTC. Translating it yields CASSPPGPRPGYTF.

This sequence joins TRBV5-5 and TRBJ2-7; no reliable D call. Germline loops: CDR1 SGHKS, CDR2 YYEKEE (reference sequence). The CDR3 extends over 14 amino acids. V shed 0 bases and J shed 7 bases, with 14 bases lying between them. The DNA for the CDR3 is TGTGCCAGCAGCTTGGGGATGTCCTCGTGGGAGCAGTACTTC. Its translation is CASSLGMSSWEQYF.

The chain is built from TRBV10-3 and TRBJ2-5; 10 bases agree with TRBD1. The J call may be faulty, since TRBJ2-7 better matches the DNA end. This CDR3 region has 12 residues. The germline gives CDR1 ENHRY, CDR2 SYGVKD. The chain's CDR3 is CAVGQGAYEQYF. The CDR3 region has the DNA TGTGCCGTCGGACAGGGGGCCTACGAGCAGTACTTC.

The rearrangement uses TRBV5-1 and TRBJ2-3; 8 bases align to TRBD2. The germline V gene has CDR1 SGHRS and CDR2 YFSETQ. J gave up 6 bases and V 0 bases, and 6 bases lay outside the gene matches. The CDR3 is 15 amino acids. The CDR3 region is CASSLASGYFDTQYF. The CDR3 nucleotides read TGCGCCAGCAGCTTGGCTAGCGGGTATTTTGATACGCAGTATTTT. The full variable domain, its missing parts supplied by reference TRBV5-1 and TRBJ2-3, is KAGVTQTPRYLIKTRGQQVTLSCSPISGHRSVSWYQQTPGQGLQFLFEYFSETQRNKGNFPGRFSGRQFSNSRSEMNVSTLELGDSALYLCASSLASGYFDTQYFGPGTRLTVL.

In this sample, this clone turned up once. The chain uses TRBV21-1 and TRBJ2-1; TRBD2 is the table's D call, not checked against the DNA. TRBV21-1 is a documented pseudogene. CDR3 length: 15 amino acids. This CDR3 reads CASILLGGVYNEQFF. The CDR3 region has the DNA TGTGCCAGCATTTTATTAGGCGGGGTCTACAATGAGCAGTTCTTC.